The 5 T cell receptor beta chains given below trace back to one sample, sequenced in a study of blood T cell repertoires in COVID-19. Method: immunoSEQ multiplex PCR; TCRdb's copy keeps in-frame clones and lacks some. The repertoire holds 110,000 to 150,000 clones, with around 80% as singletons. Sequencing was done on a sample of PBMCs or T cells enriched from blood (not recorded which). Every receptor here comes from a woman between 50 and 59 years old who had recovered from COVID-19.

The chain carries TRBV6-1 and TRBJ1-6; D perhaps matches TRBD1 (6 bases). The CDR3 loop spans 16 amino acids. CDR1 is MNHNS, CDR2 SASEGT, per germline. Trimming removed 4 bases at V and 9 bases at J, with 19 bases between. Here the CDR3 reads CASSVGWGQSGSPLHF. DNA for the CDR3: TGTGCCAGCAGTGTAGGTTGGGGGCAGTCCGGTTCACCCCTCCACTTT.

This clone is a singleton in its sample. The rearrangement links TRBV6-5 to TRBJ2-2; D gene ambiguous. The CDR3 spans 15 residues. The V end was cut by 3 bases, the J end by 4 bases, with 12 bases between. Germline assignment: CDR1 MNHEY and CDR2 SVGAGI. In DNA, the CDR3 is TGTGCCAGCAGTTATCAAGTAGCTTCCACCGGGGAGCTGTTTTTT. Its translation: CASSYQVASTGELFF.

The V gene is TRBV7-2, the J gene TRBJ1-1; weak D call: TRBD1 (5 bases). This CDR3 region has 14 residues. The germline CDR1 and CDR2 sequences are SGHTA and FQGNSA. V lost 3 bases and J lost 2, with 10 bases in between. The CDR3 DNA reads TGTGCCAGCAGCTTGTCGGGGGTAAACACTGAAGCTTTCTTT. Its translation: CASSLSGVNTEAFF.

This clone was detected only a few times. J is TRBJ1-1 and V is TRBV29-1; 8 bases align to TRBD1. J was trimmed by 1 base and V by 7 bases; bases with no gene match: 2. The V gene's germline CDR1 is SQVTM and CDR2 ANQGSEA. This CDR3 is built from 12 residues. CDR3 nucleotide sequence: TGCAGCGGCGACAGGGGGAACACTGAAGCTTTCTTT. Translating it yields CSGDRGNTEAFF. The entire variable domain, with the rest obtained from reference TRBV29-1 and TRBJ1-1, is as follows: SAVISQKPSRDICQRGTSLTIQCQVDSQVTMMFWYRQQPGQSLTLIATANQGSEATYESGFVIDKFPISRPNLTFSTLTVSNMSPEDSSIYLCSGDRGNTEAFFGQGTRLTVV.

This clone was observed a handful of times. The chain joins TRBV6-2 or TRBV6-3 to TRBJ1-2; perhaps TRBD1 as D (5 bases). This CDR3 has 14 residues. Germline CDR1 and CDR2: MNHEY and SVGEGT. V was cut by 5 bases and J by 4 bases, with 14 bases left in between. The CDR3 sequence is CASSTGTGGYGYTF. CDR3 bases: TGTGCCAGCAGTACCGGGACCGGGGGCTATGGCTACACCTTC.